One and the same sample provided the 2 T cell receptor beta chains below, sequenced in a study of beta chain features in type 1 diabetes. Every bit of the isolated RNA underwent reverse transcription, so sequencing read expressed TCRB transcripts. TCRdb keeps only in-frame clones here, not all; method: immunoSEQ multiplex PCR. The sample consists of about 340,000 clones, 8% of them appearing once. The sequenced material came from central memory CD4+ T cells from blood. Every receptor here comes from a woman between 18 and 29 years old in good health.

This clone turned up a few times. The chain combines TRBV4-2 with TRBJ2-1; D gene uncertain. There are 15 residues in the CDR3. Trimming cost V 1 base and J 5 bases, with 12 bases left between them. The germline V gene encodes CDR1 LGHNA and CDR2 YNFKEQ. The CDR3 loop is CASSQARRQNNEQFF. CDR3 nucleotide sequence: TGTGCCAGCAGCCAAGCCCGGCGCCAGAACAATGAGCAGTTCTTC.

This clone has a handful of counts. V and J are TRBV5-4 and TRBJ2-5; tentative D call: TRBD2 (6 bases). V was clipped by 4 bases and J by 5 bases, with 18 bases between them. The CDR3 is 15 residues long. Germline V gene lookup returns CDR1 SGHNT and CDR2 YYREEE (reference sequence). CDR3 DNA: TGTGCCAGCAGCCAAGATTGGACCCGGGAGGAGACCCAGTACTTC. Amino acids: CASSQDWTREETQYF.